Listed below are T cell receptor beta chains from one sample, sequenced in a study of blood T cell repertoires in COVID-19. The protocol was immunoSEQ multiplex PCR, while the TCRdb copy is restricted to in-frame clones and leaves out a portion. The table has some 140,000 clones, just over 75% seen once. The specimen sequenced was peripheral blood. The receptor source for this set is a human donor in a cohort sampled during active COVID-19. The CDR3 runs from the conserved cysteine through the conserved F or W. Fields, in order: CDR3 DNA, CDR3 protein, J gene, clone size, V gene, D gene. A D gene is named only where the DNA matches it firmly. Clone size appears in some rows only: once, few, many, or a class for an expanded clone.

cdr3_nt: TGTGCCAGCAGTTACTCGACAGATAATTCACCCCTCCACTTT
cdr3_aa: CASSYSTDNSPLHF
j_call: TRBJ1-6
clone_size: -
v_call: TRBV6-5
d_call: -

cdr3_nt: TGTGCCAGCAGTTTAGGATCAGGACGGGGAGGAGATACGCAGTATTTT
cdr3_aa: CASSLGSGRGGDTQYF
j_call: TRBJ2-3
clone_size: -
v_call: TRBV27
d_call: -

cdr3_nt: TGTGCCAGCAGCGTAGGGGCAGGGGCGGAATGGTATGGCTACACCTTC
cdr3_aa: CASSVGAGAEWYGYTF
j_call: TRBJ1-2
clone_size: few
v_call: TRBV9
d_call: -

cdr3_nt: TGTGCCAGCAGTTTATTCGGACAGAGCTCTGGGGCCAACGTCCTGACTTTC
cdr3_aa: CASSLFGQSSGANVLTF
j_call: TRBJ2-6
clone_size: -
v_call: TRBV27
d_call: -

cdr3_nt: TGCAGTGCCTATACACAGTATGGCTACACCTTC
cdr3_aa: CSAYTQYGYTF
j_call: TRBJ1-2
clone_size: -
v_call: TRBV20-1
d_call: -

cdr3_nt: TGTGCTAGTGGTTCCCCGGGACAGGATCTCTACGAGCAGTACTTC
cdr3_aa: CASGSPGQDLYEQYF
j_call: TRBJ2-7
clone_size: -
v_call: TRBV12-5
d_call: TRBD1

cdr3_nt: TGTGCCAGCAGCCAAGGAACCGGGTATTCCTACGAGCAGTACTTC
cdr3_aa: CASSQGTGYSYEQYF
j_call: TRBJ2-7
clone_size: once
v_call: TRBV3-1/TRBV3-2
d_call: -

cdr3_nt: TGTGCCAGCAAGGGGGATAACTATGGCTACACCTTC
cdr3_aa: CASKGDNYGYTF
j_call: TRBJ1-2
clone_size: once
v_call: TRBV5-4
d_call: -

cdr3_nt: TGTGCCAGCAGTAGAACTCCTAGTTCCTCCTACGAGCAGTACTTC
cdr3_aa: CASSRTPSSSYEQYF
j_call: TRBJ2-7
clone_size: once
v_call: TRBV6-5
d_call: -

cdr3_nt: TGTGCCAGCTCACCTTTATCGAACACTGAAGCTTTCTTT
cdr3_aa: CASSPLSNTEAFF
j_call: TRBJ1-1
clone_size: few
v_call: TRBV18
d_call: -

cdr3_nt: TGCGCCAGCAGCTTGGGAGCGTTCGGCACAGATACGCAGTATTTT
cdr3_aa: CASSLGAFGTDTQYF
j_call: TRBJ2-3
clone_size: -
v_call: TRBV5-1
d_call: -

cdr3_nt: TGTGCCAGCAGTACTGTATTAGGGACAGACCTCCATGGCTACACCTTC
cdr3_aa: CASSTVLGTDLHGYTF
j_call: TRBJ1-2
clone_size: -
v_call: TRBV28
d_call: TRBD1

cdr3_nt: TGTGCCAGCAGCGTAGAACCTCAGGGCCTAGGGTACGAGCAGTACTTC
cdr3_aa: CASSVEPQGLGYEQYF
j_call: TRBJ2-7
clone_size: -
v_call: TRBV9
d_call: -

cdr3_nt: TGTGCCAGCAGTTTCCCCGGAGACAGGCAAGAGACCCAGTACTTC
cdr3_aa: CASSFPGDRQETQYF
j_call: TRBJ2-5
clone_size: -
v_call: TRBV5-6
d_call: -

cdr3_nt: TGTGCCAGCAGCCTAAACAGGGGGCCTGAAGCTTTCTTT
cdr3_aa: CASSLNRGPEAFF
j_call: TRBJ1-1
clone_size: few
v_call: TRBV5-4
d_call: TRBD1

cdr3_nt: TGTGCCAGCTCACCGGCGAGGACGGGAGGGTATGAAAAACTGTTTTTT
cdr3_aa: CASSPARTGGYEKLFF
j_call: TRBJ1-4
clone_size: -
v_call: TRBV18
d_call: -

cdr3_nt: TGTGCCAGCAGTGATTACAGTGCGCAGTATTTT
cdr3_aa: CASSDYSAQYF
j_call: TRBJ2-3
clone_size: many
v_call: TRBV2
d_call: -

cdr3_nt: TGTGCCAGCGGCTTCCGTACTAGCGGGGGAAAGTCCTACAATGAGCAGTTCTTC
cdr3_aa: CASGFRTSGGKSYNEQFF
j_call: TRBJ2-1
clone_size: -
v_call: TRBV13
d_call: TRBD2

cdr3_nt: TGTGCCAGCAGCGTACAGGGCGCGAACACCGGGGAGCTGTTTTTT
cdr3_aa: CASSVQGANTGELFF
j_call: TRBJ2-2
clone_size: -
v_call: TRBV9
d_call: -

cdr3_nt: TGTGCCAGCAGCTTAGTTACAGGAGAGTTCTCTGGGGCCAACGTCCTGACTTTC
cdr3_aa: CASSLVTGEFSGANVLTF
j_call: TRBJ2-6
clone_size: -
v_call: TRBV7-9
d_call: -

cdr3_nt: TGTGCCAGCAGGGCCAGGGGGCCTGGCTACACCTTC
cdr3_aa: CASRARGPGYTF
j_call: TRBJ1-2
clone_size: -
v_call: TRBV5-4
d_call: TRBD1

cdr3_nt: TGCAGTGCCCTTTTCACAGATACGCAGTATTTT
cdr3_aa: CSALFTDTQYF
j_call: TRBJ2-3
clone_size: -
v_call: TRBV20-1
d_call: -

cdr3_nt: TGTGCCAGCAGTGTCCTTGGACTAGCGGGGGTCTACGAGCAGTACTTC
cdr3_aa: CASSVLGLAGVYEQYF
j_call: TRBJ2-7
clone_size: -
v_call: TRBV6-1
d_call: TRBD2

cdr3_nt: TGTGCCAGCAGCCAAGATCCGGGACTAGCGGGGGGGCCCTCAGATACGCAGTATTTT
cdr3_aa: CASSQDPGLAGGPSDTQYF
j_call: TRBJ2-3
clone_size: -
v_call: TRBV3-1/TRBV3-2
d_call: TRBD2

cdr3_nt: TGCAGTGCCTGGACAGGCGAGCAGTTCTTC
cdr3_aa: CSAWTGEQFF
j_call: TRBJ2-1
clone_size: -
v_call: TRBV20-1
d_call: TRBD1

cdr3_nt: TGTGCCAGCAGCCAACTTACAGGGAGCTCCAACATTCAGTACTTC
cdr3_aa: CASSQLTGSSNIQYF
j_call: TRBJ2-4
clone_size: once
v_call: TRBV14
d_call: -

cdr3_nt: TGTGCCTGGAGCGGGACAGGGGGCACTGAAGCTTTCTTT
cdr3_aa: CAWSGTGGTEAFF
j_call: TRBJ1-1
clone_size: few
v_call: TRBV30
d_call: TRBD1

cdr3_nt: TGTGCCAGCAGCCGGACAGACTTTCACGAAGCTTTCTTT
cdr3_aa: CASSRTDFHEAFF
j_call: TRBJ1-1
clone_size: -
v_call: TRBV25-1
d_call: -

cdr3_nt: TGTGCCAGCTCACCAACCAAAGCGGGGGGGGGCACTGAAGCTTTCTTT
cdr3_aa: CASSPTKAGGGTEAFF
j_call: TRBJ1-1
clone_size: -
v_call: TRBV18
d_call: -

cdr3_nt: TGTGCCAGCAGCCAAGACACGGCGGGAGATCAGCCCCAGCATTTT
cdr3_aa: CASSQDTAGDQPQHF
j_call: TRBJ1-5
clone_size: -
v_call: TRBV3-1/TRBV3-2
d_call: -